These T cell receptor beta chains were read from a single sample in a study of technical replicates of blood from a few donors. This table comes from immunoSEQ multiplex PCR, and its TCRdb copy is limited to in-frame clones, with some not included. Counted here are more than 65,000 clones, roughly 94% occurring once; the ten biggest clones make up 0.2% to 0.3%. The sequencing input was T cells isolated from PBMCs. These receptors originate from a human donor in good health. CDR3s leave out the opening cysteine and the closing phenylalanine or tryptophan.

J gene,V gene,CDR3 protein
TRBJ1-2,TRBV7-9,ASIGDRRVNYGYT
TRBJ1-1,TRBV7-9,ASSLGTGENTEAF
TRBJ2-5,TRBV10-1,ASSDGEGLETQY
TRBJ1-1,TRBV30,ASGGQAFSWSTEAF
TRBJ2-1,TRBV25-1,ASSESGLTSSYNEQF
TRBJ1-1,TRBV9,ASSGATEAF
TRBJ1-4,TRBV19,ASSIDPRGRGEKLF
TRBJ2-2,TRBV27,ASSFGQRTGELF
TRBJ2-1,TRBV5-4,ASSEGFEQF
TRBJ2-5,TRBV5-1,ASSTGLAGGRQETQY
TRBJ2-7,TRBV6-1,ASSESPSGTPG
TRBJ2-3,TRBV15,ATSRRGGESTDTQY
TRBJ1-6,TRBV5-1,ASSLEGARWEYNSPLH
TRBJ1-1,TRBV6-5,ATKTRGTGSTEAF
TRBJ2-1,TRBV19,ASSISIPRLAGEHLISYNEQF
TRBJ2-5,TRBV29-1,SVALGGETQY
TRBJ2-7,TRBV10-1,ASSIGVDSSYEQY
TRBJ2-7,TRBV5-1,ASSLANTDSYEQY
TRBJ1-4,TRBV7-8,ASSSGHNEKLF
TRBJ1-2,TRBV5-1,ASSPGGLNYGYT
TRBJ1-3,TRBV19,ASSIGGRGNTIY
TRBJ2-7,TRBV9,ASSAGQGLMYEQY
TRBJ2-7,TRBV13,ASSPRHRGRSYEQY
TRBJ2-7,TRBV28,ASSLIGWTSGLLPLEQY
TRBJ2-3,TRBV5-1,ASSFAPAGADTQY
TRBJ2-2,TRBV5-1,ASSSSWVGTSVTGELF
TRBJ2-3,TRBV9,ASSVATGQGANTDTQY
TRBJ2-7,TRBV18,ASSPAGGSYEQY
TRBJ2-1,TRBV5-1,ASSPLNAPRTGTSFNEQF
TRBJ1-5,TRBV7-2,ASSLEWRSNQPQH
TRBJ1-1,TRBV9,ASSVAPSETEAF